The source of this T cell receptor (beta chain) is a study of blood T cell repertoires in COVID-19 (dated by TCRdb to the early 2020s). Regarding the study in general: Collaborator samples came from the United States, Italy and Spain and covered acute and convalescent phases of COVID-19. The prospective study material was composed of cDNA or gDNA derived from T cells, B-cell-depleted T cells, or PBMCs. Samples came from the ongoing ImmuneRACE study (first 160 participants) plus 1,254 subjects from 6 global collaborators. Where available, HLA class I and class II types were taken from metadata supplied by the sample provider and were not determined by assay-based typing. The repertoires were made available in a free public database intended to serve as a resource for research on the immune response to SARS-CoV-2. Deeply sampled blood TCRbeta repertoires from subjects exposed to, actively infected with, or recovered from COVID-19 were included in the dataset. A de-identified subject ID, COVID-19 status, age in years and sex were almost always included in the sample metadata.

General findings and caveats noted by the study authors: The quantity of clinical and demographic metadata differed by source and by participant and was supplied without curation.

The immunoSEQ Assay, a bias-controlled multiplex PCR, was used to amplify TCRbeta CDR3 regions from genomic DNA. The authors processed their data as follows. Within the assay, amplification of reference gene primers was used to estimate how many nucleated cells each sample contained. Sequence reads were collapsed and filtered to measure the absolute abundance of every unique TCRbeta CDR3 rearrangement. For each sample, productive Simpson clonality was calculated by taking the square root of Simpson's diversity index across productive rearrangements. TCRdb re-hosts the immuneACCESS table, in-frame sequences only. Its copies lack some clones; in the studies checked, an unresolved V gene accounts for under half of them, and the cause for the rest is not known. V and J calls plus clone size are reproduced from that table; the DNA served to infer D and trimming. In all, the sample holds about 180,000 clones, and around 73% of those were seen once. About 18% of the sample is held by the ten biggest clonotypes.

Worth noting for this clone: Its antigen remains undetermined. Base qualities are not provided; no much larger clone lies one nucleotide away.

Enrolling through a virtual design, the prospective study's participants ranged in age from roughly 18 to 100 years and lived across some 22 United States geographic areas. In the prospective study, cohorts were assigned on the basis of participant-reported clinical history obtained from a screening survey and a study questionnaire. For ImmuneRACE Cohort 3, a participant was defined as recovered based on two consecutive negative NP/OP PCR tests, clearance by a healthcare professional, or resolution of symptoms. In the prospective study, whole blood, serum and a nasopharyngeal or oropharyngeal swab were collected from each participant by mobile phlebotomists. Prospective study participants could optionally give additional blood draws and questionnaires over an approximately 2-month period. Prospective study blood samples were shipped either frozen or at room temperature before DNA extraction. This receptor was obtained from a woman between 50 and 59 years old who had recovered from COVID-19. Sequenced: PBMCs or T cells enriched from blood (not recorded which).

The CDR3 reads as follows: CASSVTGYGYTF. The DNA sequence follows: TGTGCCAGCAGCGTGACAGGCTATGGCTACACCTTC. This chain is built from TRBV3-1 (or the pseudogene TRBV3-2) and TRBJ1-2, and TRBD1 may be the D gene, going by 6 matching bases. Measured from the cysteine to the phenylalanine, the CDR3 is 12 residues long. The kept DNA is CDR3 alone, 36 bases in frame from the first base. Trimming removed 5 bases from V and 4 bases from J, leaving 8 bases between the germline ends. The germline V gene (reference sequence) specifies LGHDT as CDR1 and YNNKEL as CDR2.